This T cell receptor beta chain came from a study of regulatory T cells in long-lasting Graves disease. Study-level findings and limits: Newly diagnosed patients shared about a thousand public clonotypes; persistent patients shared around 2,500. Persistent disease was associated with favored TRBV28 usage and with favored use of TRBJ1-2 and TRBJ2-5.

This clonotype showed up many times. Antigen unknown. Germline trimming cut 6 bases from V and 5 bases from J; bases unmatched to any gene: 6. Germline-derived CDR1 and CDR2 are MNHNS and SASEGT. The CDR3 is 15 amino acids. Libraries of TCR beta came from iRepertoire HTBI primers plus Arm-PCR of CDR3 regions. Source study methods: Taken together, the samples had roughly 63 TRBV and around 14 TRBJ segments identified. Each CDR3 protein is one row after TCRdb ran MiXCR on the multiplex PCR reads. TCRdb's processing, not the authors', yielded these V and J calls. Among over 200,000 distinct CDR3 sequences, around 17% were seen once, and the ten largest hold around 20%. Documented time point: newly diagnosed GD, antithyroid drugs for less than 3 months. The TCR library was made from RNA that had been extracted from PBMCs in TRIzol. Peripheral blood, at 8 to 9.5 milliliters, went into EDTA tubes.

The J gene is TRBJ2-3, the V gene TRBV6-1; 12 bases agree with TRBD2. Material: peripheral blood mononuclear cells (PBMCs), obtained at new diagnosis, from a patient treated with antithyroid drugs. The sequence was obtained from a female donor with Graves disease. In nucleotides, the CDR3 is TGTGCCAGCAGAGTACTAGCGGGAGGAGAAGATACGCAGTATTTT. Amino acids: CASRVLAGGEDTQYF.